This is a list of T cell receptor beta chains from one sample in a study of blood T cells in healthy people across ages. From the 5' RACE reads, TCRdb called clonotypes with MiXCR, one entry per CDR3 protein. The data show about 730,000 distinct CDR3 sequences, around 46% seen once. The sequenced sample consisted of blood. The receptors stem from a woman aged 55-70 years in good health. Both conserved end residues are trimmed from each CDR3.

len: 9; j_gene: TRBJ2-5; v_gene: TRBV20-1; CDR3aa: SALNDGEQY
len: 14; j_gene: TRBJ1-2; v_gene: TRBV7-9; CDR3aa: ASSSPRGGGDYGYT
len: 14; j_gene: TRBJ2-3; v_gene: TRBV5-1; CDR3aa: ASSLPRGSTSDTQY
len: 13; j_gene: TRBJ1-3; v_gene: TRBV4-2; CDR3aa: ASSQEGSTGNTIY
len: 10; j_gene: NA; v_gene: TRBV4-1; CDR3aa: ASLDGYNEQY
len: 14; j_gene: TRBJ2-3; v_gene: TRBV5-1; CDR3aa: ASSLESEHWTDTQY
len: 11; j_gene: TRBJ2-7; v_gene: TRBV2; CDR3aa: ASREDRVEEQY
len: 14; j_gene: TRBJ2-1; v_gene: TRBV7-9; CDR3aa: ASSLVIDQTGNEQF
len: 12; j_gene: TRBJ2-1; v_gene: TRBV6-2/TRBV6-3; CDR3aa: ASQIAGDYNEQF
len: 14; j_gene: TRBJ2-7; v_gene: TRBV11-1; CDR3aa: ASSSFGNGLANEQY
len: 15; j_gene: TRBJ2-3; v_gene: TRBV2; CDR3aa: ASSEQASGLSTDTQY
len: 12; j_gene: TRBJ1-6; v_gene: TRBV20-1; CDR3aa: SARAQGSRSPLH
len: 14; j_gene: TRBJ2-7; v_gene: TRBV20-1; CDR3aa: SARSPPGGPSHEQY
len: 13; j_gene: TRBJ1-4; v_gene: TRBV27; CDR3aa: ASSLSGQGYEKLF
len: 13; j_gene: TRBJ2-1; v_gene: TRBV15; CDR3aa: ATSRRDRLYNEQF
len: 13; j_gene: TRBJ2-5; v_gene: TRBV27; CDR3aa: ASNAGGALRETQY
len: 12; j_gene: TRBJ2-3; v_gene: TRBV12-5; CDR3aa: ASGWGLAGDTQY
len: 12; j_gene: TRBJ2-5; v_gene: TRBV6-2/TRBV6-3; CDR3aa: ASSYSFREETQY
len: 13; j_gene: TRBJ1-1; v_gene: TRBV3-1; CDR3aa: ASSLSGSLNTEAF
len: 11; j_gene: TRBJ2-6; v_gene: TRBV20-1; CDR3aa: SAPPLGANVLT
len: 10; j_gene: TRBJ2-7; v_gene: TRBV2; CDR3aa: ASSMTGGEQY
len: 13; j_gene: TRBJ1-5; v_gene: TRBV6-2/TRBV6-3; CDR3aa: ASSYSRGRAKPQH
len: 12; j_gene: TRBJ2-5; v_gene: TRBV12-3/TRBV12-4; CDR3aa: ASSFLSIQETQY
len: 13; j_gene: TRBJ2-5; v_gene: TRBV4-3; CDR3aa: ASSAGQGLGETQY
len: 14; j_gene: NA; v_gene: TRBV7-6; CDR3aa: ASSLEVTSGNNEQY
len: 13; j_gene: TRBJ1-5; v_gene: TRBV20-1; CDR3aa: SARQTKNSNQPQH
len: 12; j_gene: TRBJ2-1; v_gene: TRBV6-6; CDR3aa: AGKTSGRYNEQF
len: 12; j_gene: TRBJ2-7; v_gene: TRBV6-2/TRBV6-3; CDR3aa: ASHRSGSVHEQY
len: 15; j_gene: TRBJ2-5; v_gene: TRBV9; CDR3aa: ASSSSTGLRYQETQY
len: 13; j_gene: TRBJ2-2; v_gene: TRBV12-3/TRBV12-4; CDR3aa: ASSPLGVDTGELF